The 2 T cell receptor beta chains below come from one sample, sequenced in a study of CD8 T cells in ankylosing spondylitis. TCRdb recomputed calls from the 5' RACE reads with MiXCR, one row per CDR3 protein. Among under 250,000 distinct CDR3 sequences listed, around 8% were seen once. Sequencing was performed on blood, either unsorted or a sorted T cell fraction (not recorded which). These receptors all come from a female donor with ankylosing spondylitis or in good health (not recorded which).

This clonotype was counted ten times or more. The chain couples TRBV3-1 to TRBJ2-1; TRBD2 agrees at 10 bases. Germline CDR1 and CDR2: LGHDT and YNNKEL (reference sequence). The trim removed 0 bases at V and 9 bases at J, leaving 5 bases unmatched. The CDR3 runs to 15 residues. Here the CDR3 DNA reads TGTGCCAGCAGCCAAGACTCTAGCGGGAGCGGTGAGCAGTTCTTC. Amino acids: CASSQDSSGSGEQFF.

This clonotype was seen only a few times. This chain uses TRBV5-1 with TRBJ2-6; D tentatively fits TRBD1 or TRBD2 (5 bases each). V lost 5 bases to trimming and J lost 4 bases, with 16 bases between them. In germline, CDR1 is SGHRS, CDR2 YFSETQ. The CDR3 extends over 16 amino acids. CDR3 DNA sequence: TGCGCCAGCAGATTCGGGACCGCGCGAGGGGCCAACGTCCTGACTTTC. Its protein is CASRFGTARGANVLTF.